This T cell receptor beta chain is from a study of shared clonotypes between healthy human individuals. Study as a whole: Donors were two women and a few men aged 18 to 49.

Genomic DNA of each subset was evenly split across several immunoSEQ plates. This table comes from immunoSEQ multiplex PCR, and its TCRdb copy is limited to in-frame clones, with some not included. The sample has some 2 million clones, roughly 94% seen once; the top ten hold approximately 1.2%. Points on this clone: Its antigen remains unidentified.

Deletions cut 0 bases from V and 5 bases from J, with 13 bases between. The CDR3 loop spans 16 amino acids. Germline CDR1 and CDR2: MNHEY and SVGAGI. Broader study findings: With few donors, the genetic and exposure-history diversity represented was limited.

Only CD45RO-negative cells positively selected for CCR7 counted as naive CD8 cells, so terminally differentiated effector memory CD45RA+ cells were excluded. The specimen sequenced was naive CD8+ T cells sorted from blood. The rearrangement uses TRBV6-5 and TRBJ2-2; a possible D gene is TRBD2 (6 bases). This receptor was identified in a man aged 18 to 30 in good health. The CDR3, as DNA: TGTGCCAGCAGTTACTCGACGGGAGAGCAGACCGGGGAGCTGTTTTTT. Translated: CASSYSTGEQTGELFF.